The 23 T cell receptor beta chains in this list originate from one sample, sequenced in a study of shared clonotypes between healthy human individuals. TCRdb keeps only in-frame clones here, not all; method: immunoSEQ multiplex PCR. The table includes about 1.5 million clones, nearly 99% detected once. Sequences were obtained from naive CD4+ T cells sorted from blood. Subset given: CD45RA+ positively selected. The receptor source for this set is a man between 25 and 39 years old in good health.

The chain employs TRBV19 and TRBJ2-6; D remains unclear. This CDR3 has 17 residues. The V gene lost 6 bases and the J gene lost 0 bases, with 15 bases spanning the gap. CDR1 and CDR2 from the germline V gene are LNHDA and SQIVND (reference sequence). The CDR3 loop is CASRPLEMPSGANVLTF. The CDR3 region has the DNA TGTGCCAGTAGACCCTTGGAAATGCCCTCTGGGGCCAACGTCCTGACTTTC.

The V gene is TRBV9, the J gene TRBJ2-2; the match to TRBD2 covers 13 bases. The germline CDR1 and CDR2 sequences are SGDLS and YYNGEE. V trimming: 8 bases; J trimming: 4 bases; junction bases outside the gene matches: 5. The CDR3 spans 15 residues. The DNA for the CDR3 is TGTGCCAGTCAAGGGACTAGCGGGACCACCGGGGAGCTGTTTTTT. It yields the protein CASQGTSGTTGELFF.

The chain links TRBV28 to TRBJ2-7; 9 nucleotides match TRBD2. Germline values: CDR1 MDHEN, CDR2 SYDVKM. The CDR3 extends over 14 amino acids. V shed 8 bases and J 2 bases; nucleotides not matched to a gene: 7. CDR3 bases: TGTGCCAGCGGATTAAGCGGGAGGCCCTACGAGCAGTACTTC. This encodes CASGLSGRPYEQYF. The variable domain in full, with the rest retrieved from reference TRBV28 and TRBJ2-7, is DVKVTQSSRYLVKRTGEKVFLECVQDMDHENMFWYRQDPGLGLRLIYFSYDVKMKEKGDIPEGYSVSREKKERFSLILESASTNQTSMYLCASGLSGRPYEQYFGPGTRLTVT.

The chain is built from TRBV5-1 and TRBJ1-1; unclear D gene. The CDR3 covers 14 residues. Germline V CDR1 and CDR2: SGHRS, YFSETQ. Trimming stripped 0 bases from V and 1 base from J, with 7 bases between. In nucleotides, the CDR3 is TGCGCCAGCAGCTTGGCCTACAGGAACACTGAAGCTTTCTTT. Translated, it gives CASSLAYRNTEAFF.

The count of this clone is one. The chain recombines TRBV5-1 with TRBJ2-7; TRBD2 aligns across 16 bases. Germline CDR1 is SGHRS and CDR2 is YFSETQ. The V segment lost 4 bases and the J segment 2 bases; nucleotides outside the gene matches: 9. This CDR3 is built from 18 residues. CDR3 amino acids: CASSPGLAGGSVAYEQYF. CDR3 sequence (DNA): TGCGCCAGCAGCCCGGGACTAGCGGGAGGGTCCGTAGCCTACGAGCAGTACTTC. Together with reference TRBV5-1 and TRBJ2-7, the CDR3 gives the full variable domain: KAGVTQTPRYLIKTRGQQVTLSCSPISGHRSVSWYQQTPGQGLQFLFEYFSETQRNKGNFPGRFSGRQFSNSRSEMNVSTLELGDSALYLCASSPGLAGGSVAYEQYFGPGTRLTVT.

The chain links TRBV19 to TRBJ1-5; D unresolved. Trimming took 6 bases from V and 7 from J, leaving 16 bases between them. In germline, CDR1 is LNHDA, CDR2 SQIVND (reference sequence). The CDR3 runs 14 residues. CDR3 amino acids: CASRPEDPIQPQHF. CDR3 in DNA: TGTGCCAGTAGACCGGAGGACCCAATACAGCCCCAGCATTTT. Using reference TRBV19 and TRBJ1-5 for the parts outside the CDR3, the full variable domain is DGGITQSPKYLFRKEGQNVTLSCEQNLNHDAMYWYRQDPGQGLRLIYYSQIVNDFQKGDIAEGYSVSREKKESFPLTVTSAQKNPTAFYLCASRPEDPIQPQHFGDGTRLSIL.

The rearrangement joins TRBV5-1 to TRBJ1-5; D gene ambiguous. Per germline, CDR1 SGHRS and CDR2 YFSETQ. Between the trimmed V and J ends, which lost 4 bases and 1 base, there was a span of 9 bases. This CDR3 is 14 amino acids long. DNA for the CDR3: TGCGCCAGCAGCGTAGGTCTGAGCAATCAGCCCCAGCATTTT. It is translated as CASSVGLSNQPQHF.

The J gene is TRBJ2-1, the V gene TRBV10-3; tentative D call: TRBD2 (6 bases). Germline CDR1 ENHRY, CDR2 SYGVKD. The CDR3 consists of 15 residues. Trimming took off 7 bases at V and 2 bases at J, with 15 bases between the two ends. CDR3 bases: TGTGCCATCATGAGTACGGGGGTGGCCTACAATGAGCAGTTCTTC. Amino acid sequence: CAIMSTGVAYNEQFF.

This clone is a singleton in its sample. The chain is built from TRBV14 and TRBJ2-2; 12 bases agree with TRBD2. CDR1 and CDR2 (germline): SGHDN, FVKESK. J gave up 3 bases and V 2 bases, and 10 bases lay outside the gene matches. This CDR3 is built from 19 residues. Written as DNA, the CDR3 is TGTGCCAGCAGCCAAACTAGCGGGAGGTCGCCCGGGGACACCGGGGAGCTGTTTTTT. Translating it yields CASSQTSGRSPGDTGELFF.

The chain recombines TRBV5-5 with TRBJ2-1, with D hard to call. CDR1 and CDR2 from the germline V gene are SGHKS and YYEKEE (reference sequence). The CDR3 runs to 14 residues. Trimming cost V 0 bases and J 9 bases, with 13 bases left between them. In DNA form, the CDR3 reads TGTGCCAGCAGCTTGGTTGGTACCGGTGGTGAGCAGTTCTTC. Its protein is CASSLVGTGGEQFF.

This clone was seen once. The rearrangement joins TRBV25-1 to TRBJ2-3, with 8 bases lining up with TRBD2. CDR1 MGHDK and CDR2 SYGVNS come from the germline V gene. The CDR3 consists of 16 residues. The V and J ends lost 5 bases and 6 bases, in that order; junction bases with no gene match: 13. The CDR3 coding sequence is TGTGCCAGCAGTACCTCTAGCGGGTCTCGTACGGATACGCAGTATTTT. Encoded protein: CASSTSSGSRTDTQYF.

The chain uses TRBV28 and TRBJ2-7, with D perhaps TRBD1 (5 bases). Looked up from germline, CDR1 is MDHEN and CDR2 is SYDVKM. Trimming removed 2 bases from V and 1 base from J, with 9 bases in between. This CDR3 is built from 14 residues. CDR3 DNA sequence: TGTGCCAGCAGTTTACGACAGATTTCCTACGAGCAGTACTTC. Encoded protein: CASSLRQISYEQYF.

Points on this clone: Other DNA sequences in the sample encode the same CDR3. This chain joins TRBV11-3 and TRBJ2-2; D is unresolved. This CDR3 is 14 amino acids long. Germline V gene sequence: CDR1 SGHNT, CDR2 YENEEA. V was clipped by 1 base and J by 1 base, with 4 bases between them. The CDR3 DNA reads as TGTGCCAGCAGCTTAGGGGGGAACACCGGGGAGCTGTTTTTT. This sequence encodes CASSLGGNTGELFF.

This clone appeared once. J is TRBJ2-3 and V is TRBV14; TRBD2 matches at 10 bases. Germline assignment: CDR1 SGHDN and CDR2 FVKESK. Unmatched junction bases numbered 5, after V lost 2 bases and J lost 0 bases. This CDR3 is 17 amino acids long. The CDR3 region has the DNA TGTGCCAGCAGCCAACTTACTAGCGGGATCAGCACAGATACGCAGTATTTT. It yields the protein CASSQLTSGISTDTQYF.

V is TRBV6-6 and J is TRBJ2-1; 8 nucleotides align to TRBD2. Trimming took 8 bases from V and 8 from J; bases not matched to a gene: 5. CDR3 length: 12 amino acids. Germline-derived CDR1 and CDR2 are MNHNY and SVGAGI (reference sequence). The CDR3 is CASGTRGDEQFF. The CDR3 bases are TGTGCCAGCGGGACTAGAGGGGATGAGCAGTTCTTC.

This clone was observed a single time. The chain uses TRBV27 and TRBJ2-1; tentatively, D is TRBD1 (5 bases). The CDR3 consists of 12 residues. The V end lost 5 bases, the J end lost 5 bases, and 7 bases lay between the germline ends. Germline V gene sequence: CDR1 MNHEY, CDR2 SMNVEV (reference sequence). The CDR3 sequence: CASSKQDNEQFF. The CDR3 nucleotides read TGTGCCAGCAGTAAACAGGACAATGAGCAGTTCTTC.

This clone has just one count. CDR3 nucleotides: TGCAGTGGTAGACAGGGCTACGAGCAGTACTTC. It encodes CSGRQGYEQYF. This chain joins TRBV29-1 and TRBJ2-7; 7 bases agree with TRBD1. The CDR3 runs 11 residues. Germline V CDR1 and CDR2: SQVTM, ANQGSEA.

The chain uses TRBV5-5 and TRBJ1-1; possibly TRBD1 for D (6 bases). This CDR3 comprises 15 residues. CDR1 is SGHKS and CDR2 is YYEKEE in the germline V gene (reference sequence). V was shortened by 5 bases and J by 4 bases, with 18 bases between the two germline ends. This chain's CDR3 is CASRLGPRGGTEAFF. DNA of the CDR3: TGTGCCAGCAGACTTGGGCCCAGGGGTGGCACTGAAGCTTTCTTT.

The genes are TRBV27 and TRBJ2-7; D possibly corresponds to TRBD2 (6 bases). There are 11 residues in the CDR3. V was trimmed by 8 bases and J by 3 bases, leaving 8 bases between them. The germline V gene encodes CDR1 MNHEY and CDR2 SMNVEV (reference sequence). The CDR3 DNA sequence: TGTGCCAGCTCGGACTACTACGAGCAGTACTTC. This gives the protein CASSDYYEQYF.

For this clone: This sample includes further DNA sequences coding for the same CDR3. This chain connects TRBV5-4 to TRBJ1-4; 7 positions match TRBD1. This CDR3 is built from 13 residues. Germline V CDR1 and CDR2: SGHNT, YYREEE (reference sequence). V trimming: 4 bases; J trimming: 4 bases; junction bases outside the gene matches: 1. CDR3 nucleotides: TGTGCCAGCAGCCGGGACAGTAATGAAAAACTGTTTTTT. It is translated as CASSRDSNEKLFF. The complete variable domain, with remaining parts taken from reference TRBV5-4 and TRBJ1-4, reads ETGVTQSPTHLIKTRGQQVTLRCSSQSGHNTVSWYQQALGQGPQFIFQYYREEENGRGNFPPRFSGLQFPNYSSELNVNALELDDSALYLCASSRDSNEKLFFGSGTQLSVL.

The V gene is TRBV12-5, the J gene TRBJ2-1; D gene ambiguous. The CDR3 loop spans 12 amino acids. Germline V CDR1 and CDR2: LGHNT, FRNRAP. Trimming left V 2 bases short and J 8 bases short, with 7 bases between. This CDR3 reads CASGLPGYEQFF. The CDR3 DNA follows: TGTGCTAGTGGTTTGCCCGGGTATGAGCAGTTCTTC.

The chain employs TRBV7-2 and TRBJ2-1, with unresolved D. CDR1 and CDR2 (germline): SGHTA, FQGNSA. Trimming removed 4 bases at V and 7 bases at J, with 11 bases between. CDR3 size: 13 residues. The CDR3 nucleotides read TGTGCCAGCAGCTCATCTAGGCGGAATGAGCAGTTCTTC. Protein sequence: CASSSSRRNEQFF.

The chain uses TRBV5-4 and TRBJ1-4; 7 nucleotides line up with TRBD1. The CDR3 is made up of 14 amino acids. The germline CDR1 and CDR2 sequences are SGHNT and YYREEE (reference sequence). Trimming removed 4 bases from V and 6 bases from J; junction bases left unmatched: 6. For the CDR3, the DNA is TGTGCCAGCAGCCGCTTAGACAGGGATGAAAAACTGTTTTTT. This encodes CASSRLDRDEKLFF. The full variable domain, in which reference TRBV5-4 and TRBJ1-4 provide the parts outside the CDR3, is ETGVTQSPTHLIKTRGQQVTLRCSSQSGHNTVSWYQQALGQGPQFIFQYYREEENGRGNFPPRFSGLQFPNYSSELNVNALELDDSALYLCASSRLDRDEKLFFGSGTQLSVL.